This T cell receptor (beta chain) was profiled in a study of T cell repertoires in ileal Crohn's disease (dated by TCRdb to the late 2010s). The study in broad terms: Median disease duration was about eight years, and approximately 34% of patients were identified as active smokers at the time of surgery. Biopsies taken from the proximal margin of the surgical specimen were designated as MI samples. For commercial TCRB immunosequencing, five hundred nanograms of biopsy DNA were submitted for each sample. The TCR repertoire was analysed in approximately 61 patients with Crohn's disease drawn from a prospective multicentre cohort. A total of 171 mucosal samples from about 57 patients were sequenced, collected from several sites on the surgical specimen as well as at postoperative endoscopy. The study was conducted in parallel with a multicentre cohort that was designed to identify predictors of early endoscopic recurrence following ileocolonic resection. Roughly half of the patients were given postoperative therapy, with 15 to 20 on anti-TNF agents and about ten on thiopurines. Endoscopic postoperative recurrence was defined as a Rutgeerts score above i0. All patients had surgery for a complication: stricturing disease in 61% and penetrating disease in around 39%. Study-wide conclusions, independent of this receptor: Sorted CD8 T cells carried more high-frequency clones than CD4 T cells, suggesting mucosal expansions were mainly CD8. Compared with non-smokers, patients who were active smokers at surgery showed a significantly higher proportion of clonal expansions (approximately 28% vs 17%, p=0.02). Only a subgroup of patients, of unstated size, had their mucosal CD4 and CD8 T cells sorted and sequenced. Endoscopic recurrence was linked to a higher percentage of high-frequency clones at surgery, and recurrence occurred in every patient whose clonality exceeded 26.8% (18/57).

According to the germline V gene (reference sequence), CDR1 reads SEHNR and CDR2 reads FQNEAQ. Reading from cysteine to phenylalanine, the CDR3 counts 16 amino acids. Only CDR3 DNA is held: 48 bases, read in frame from base 1. V is trimmed back by 5 bases and J by 7 bases, and the junction contains 9 bases that no gene match accounts for. This specimen's time point label, per the study, means: proximal margin of the surgical specimen (macroscopically non-inflamed). Adults with ileal or ileocolonic Crohn's disease for whom ileocolonic resection was indicated were considered eligible. Whole ileal mucosal biopsies were stored frozen at -80°C before DNA extraction. A TRizol-based method was used to extract genomic DNA from the frozen whole biopsies, and the DNA was quantified with a NanoDrop 2000 spectrophotometer. Details on this clone: Its antigen is still unknown. The record has no base qualities; no much larger clone is one base away.

The method was the immunoSEQ multiplex PCR assay. Adaptive Biotechnology amplified the CDR3 regions from genomic DNA with a two-step multiplex PCR designed to control amplification bias. Primers for every V and J gene segment were used in the first PCR, and barcodes and Illumina adapters were added in the second PCR. An Illumina instrument was used to sequence the CDR3 libraries. In the authors' own workflow: Vendor-provided pipelines were combined with custom analysis of raw data in R/Bioconductor under R version 3.3.0. Clonality, which ranges from 0 to 1, was calculated as the inverse of the normalised Shannon entropy across all productive clones. High-frequency clones were defined as the repertoire share of the top 100 clones, retaining only clones passing a 95% confidence test. The Simpson index measured repertoire diversity, and the Morisita-Horn index measured overlap between samples. TCRdb stores this immuneACCESS table with in-frame sequences only. Part of the clones is absent; in the studies checked, under half of the shortfall reflects unresolved V genes, and no reason is known for the rest. For V, J and clone size, that table is used; D and trimming come from the DNA. The sample table lists about 4,100 clones, roughly 72% of them with a count of one. 9% of the sample belongs to the ten largest clones.

Sequencing input: ileal tissue. The sequence was obtained from an adult with Crohn's disease. This sequence uses TRBV7-9 and TRBJ2-2; 11 middle bases align to TRBD2. The DNA reads as follows: TGTGCCAGCAGCACCCGGACTAGCGGGTTAGGCGGGGAGCTGTTTTTT. It is translated as CASSTRTSGLGGELFF.